The source of this T cell receptor beta chain is a study of blood T cell repertoires in COVID-19. Study details: T cells, B-cell-depleted T cells, or PBMCs provided the cDNA or gDNA that served as material.

As processed by the authors: Reference gene primer amplification yielded estimated nucleated cell counts. Profiling relied on immunoSEQ multiplex PCR, and the TCRdb table lists in-frame clones only, not all of them. The V and J calls and clone size were taken over from that table, and D and trimming were inferred from the DNA. The profile shows roughly 70,000 clones, about 90% of them singletons. J gave up 4 bases and V 6 bases, and 7 bases lay outside the gene matches. This CDR3 contains 14 residues. The germline V gene encodes CDR1 MNHEY and CDR2 SMNVEV (reference sequence). The chain has TRBV27 and TRBJ1-2, with 8 bases identical to TRBD1. Sample: peripheral blood. The TCR originated in a woman of 80 years or more with active COVID-19. The CDR3 loop reads CASSKSGGVYGYTF. In DNA, the CDR3 is TGTGCCAGCAGCAAATCAGGGGGCGTCTATGGCTACACCTTC.